This T cell receptor (beta chain) was obtained from a study of identifying expanded T cells in peripheral blood. Findings and caveats of the study: Approximately 1.2 clones differed between technical replicates, versus about 15 and 19 over time. Clone count variance between approximately 2-week samples rose with total template count.

To note about this clone: Its antigen is undetermined.

The protocol was immunoSEQ multiplex PCR, while the TCRdb copy is restricted to in-frame clones and leaves out a portion. Of some 76,000 clones in the sample, roughly 90% were seen once. Between the trimmed V and J ends, which lost 5 bases and 1 base, there was a span of 11 bases. Per germline, CDR1 LNHNV and CDR2 YYDKDF (reference sequence). This CDR3 contains 14 residues. The rearrangement links TRBV15 to TRBJ2-5; D might be TRBD1 (6 bases). This TCR derives from a person aged 18 to 75 in good health. The sequenced sample was blood. The DNA for the CDR3 is TGTGCCACCAGCCCAACAGGGCCCCAAGAGACCCAGTACTTC. Amino acid sequence: CATSPTGPQETQYF.